What follows describes a single TCR beta chain. These data are taken from a study of blood T cell repertoires in COVID-19. Study details: Material from acute and convalescent COVID-19 was sourced from the United States, Italy and Spain. T cells, B-cell-depleted T cells, or PBMCs provided the cDNA or gDNA that served as material.

The CDR3 is made up of 14 amino acids. The ends were cut back, 4 bases at V and 0 bases at J, with 8 bases in the middle. In germline, CDR1 is SGDLS, CDR2 YYNGEE. The authors' processing: Reference gene primer amplification gave estimated nucleated cell counts. Libraries were prepared by immunoSEQ multiplex PCR; TCRdb keeps only in-frame clonotypes and omits some of them. V and J calls and clone size are as listed in that table; D and trimming were resolved from the DNA. In the table there are 250,000 or so clones, approximately 80% of which are singletons. Sequenced material: peripheral blood. The rearrangement links TRBV9 to TRBJ1-5; a possible D gene is TRBD1 (5 bases). The origin of this receptor is a man aged 25-45 years who had recovered from COVID-19. CDR3 nucleotide sequence: TGTGCCAGCAGCTTGACAGATAGCAATCAGCCCCAGCATTTT. Translation: CASSLTDSNQPQHF.